This entry lists 17 T cell receptor beta chains sequenced from one sample in a study of CD8+CD57+ T cells in acquired aplastic anemia. Genomic DNA, serving as template, underwent TCR beta VDJ and CDR3 profiling. Via MiXCR, TCRdb re-called the reads, giving one row per CDR3 protein. The data show some 410,000 distinct CDR3 sequences, 55% to 75% seen once. The sample was sorted CD4+, CD8+, or CD8+CD57+ T cells (not recorded which) from PBMCs. Every receptor here comes from a human donor in good health, serving as a control.

The V call is TRBV20-1, the J call TRBJ1-6, with 7 bases lining up with TRBD1. The CDR3 is 15 amino acids. Trimming removed 4 bases from V and 8 bases from J; junction bases left unmatched: 11. Germline V gene data show CDR1 as DFQATT and CDR2 as SNEGSKA (reference sequence). The CDR3 here is CSAKGGQTYDSPLHF. The CDR3 coding sequence is TGCAGTGCTAAGGGGGGACAGACGTACGATTCACCCCTCCACTTT.

The CDR3 sequence is CSATTGGNEAFF. CDR3 in DNA: TGCAGTGCCACGACAGGGGGAAATGAAGCTTTCTTT. This sequence joins TRBV20-1 and TRBJ1-1, with 9 positions matching TRBD1. Germline CDR1 reads DFQATT; CDR2 reads SNEGSKA (reference sequence). The CDR3 has 12 residues. The V gene end was trimmed by 6 bases and the J gene end by 7 bases; junction bases not matched to a gene: 6.

A note on this clonotype: This likely comes from a read error, as the CDR3 has no conserved phenylalanine or tryptophan at its end. Because the CDR3's place on the DNA is in doubt, the DNA is left out and the CDR3 is given as listed by TCRdb. The chain employs TRBV9 and TRBJ1-1. Germline CDR1 and CDR2: SGDLS and YYNGEE. The CDR3 is 13 residues long, ends included. The CDR3 loop is CASSFSTDTQDFV.

This clonotype has ten or more counts. This sequence joins TRBV11-2 and TRBJ2-5, with D perhaps matching TRBD1 or TRBD2 (6 bases each). Trimming took off 3 bases at V and 2 bases at J, with 13 bases between the two ends. The CDR3 contains 15 residues. The germline gives CDR1 SGHAT, CDR2 FQNNGV. The CDR3 loop reads CASSFGGGQQETQYF. As DNA, the CDR3 is TGTGCCAGCAGCTTCGGGGGCGGGCAGCAAGAGACCCAGTACTTC. The entire variable domain, with the rest obtained from reference TRBV11-2 and TRBJ2-5, is as follows: EAGVAQSPRYKIIEKRQSVAFWCNPISGHATLYWYQQILGQGPKLLIQFQNNGVVDDSQLPKDRFSAERLKGVDSTLKIQPAKLEDSAVYLCASSFGGGQQETQYFGPGTRLLVL.

V usage is TRBV10-1 and J usage is TRBJ1-6; no clear D gene. Trimming stripped 8 bases from V and 4 bases from J, with 12 bases between. Germline CDR1 WNHNN, CDR2 SYGVQD (reference sequence). The CDR3 has 14 residues. DNA of the CDR3: TGCGCCAGCGGTGGAACAGCGTATAATTCACCCCTCCACTTT. Its protein product is CASGGTAYNSPLHF.

With respect to this clonotype: An end of the junction does not agree with germline; a read error may underlie this. This chain uses TRBV9 with TRBJ2-7; 9 nucleotides match TRBD2. The CDR3 is made up of 15 amino acids. Germline V gene sequence: CDR1 SGDLS, CDR2 YYNGEE. CDR3 protein: CASSVSTSGYTDKYF. The CDR3 DNA is TGTGCCAGTAGCGTATCGACTAGCGGCTACACAGATAAGTACTTC.

In regard to this clonotype: Given a much more abundant clone one base away, this may be a read error. The chain has TRBV20-1 and TRBJ2-3; 10 positions agree with TRBD1. The J call could be wrong; TRBJ1-5 is a better fit for the DNA end. CDR1 and CDR2 (germline): DFQATT, SNEGSKA (reference sequence). The CDR3 is 15 amino acids. The CDR3 bases are TGCAGTGCTACCGAGACAGGGGGCCGGACAGATACGCAGCATTTT. It codes for CSATETGGRTDTQHF.

The chain is built from TRBV20-1 and TRBJ2-1, with D perhaps TRBD1 (5 bases). V lost 3 bases, J lost 6 bases, and 15 bases lay in between. The CDR3 extends over 14 amino acids. Germline CDR1 DFQATT, CDR2 SNEGSKA (reference sequence). CDR3 loop: CSARKGAWVNEQFF. The CDR3, as DNA: TGCAGTGCTAGGAAAGGGGCCTGGGTCAATGAGCAGTTCTTC.

This clonotype appeared many times. The chain recombines TRBV27 with TRBJ2-4; 8 bases are a match to TRBD1. CDR3 size: 14 residues. Losses at the gene ends were 3 bases for V and 6 bases for J; bases not matched to a gene: 4. Germline V lookup: CDR1 MNHEY, CDR2 SMNVEV (reference sequence). The CDR3 nucleotides are TGTGCCAGCAGTTTGGGGCAGGGGGCAAACATTCAGTACTTC. It translates to CASSLGQGANIQYF.

Of note for this clonotype: A single base separates this from a much larger clone, so it may be a read error. The chain carries TRBV24-1 and TRBJ1-3; 7 nucleotides match TRBD1. The CDR3 has 15 amino acids. The germline V gene has CDR1 KGHDR and CDR2 SFDVKD. For the CDR3, the DNA is TGTGCCAGCAGTCAGACAGGGAGTTATGGAAACACCATATATTTT. Protein product: CASSQTGSYGNTIYF.

This clonotype showed up just a few times. It may be a read error: a sequence one base away is much more abundant. CDR3 region: CASSVRASEAFF. Written as DNA, the CDR3 is TGTGCCAGTAGTGTCCGAGCCTCTGAAGCTTTCTTT. This chain connects TRBV19 to TRBJ1-1; no firm D call. Germline CDR1 reads LNHDA; CDR2 reads SQIVND (reference sequence). The ends were cut back, 5 bases at V and 6 bases at J, with 10 bases in the middle. This CDR3 comprises 12 residues. The variable domain in full, completed from reference TRBV19 and TRBJ1-1, reads DGGITQSPKYLFRKEGQNVTLSCEQNLNHDAMYWYRQDPGQGLRLIYYSQIVNDFQKGDIAEGYSVSREKKESFPLTVTSAQKNPTAFYLCASSVRASEAFFGQGTRLTVV.

This clonotype was seen at least ten times. The chain recombines TRBV3-1 with TRBJ1-5, with D possibly matching TRBD1 (6 bases). The V gene's germline CDR1 is LGHDT and CDR2 YNNKEL (reference sequence). V gave up 1 base and J gave up 9 bases, with 19 bases separating them. The CDR3 totals 16 residues. This CDR3 reads CASSQVQGGMGGPQHF. The DNA of the CDR3 is TGTGCCAGCAGCCAAGTCCAAGGGGGAATGGGTGGGCCCCAGCATTTT.

This chain joins TRBV29-1 and TRBJ1-1; tentative D call: TRBD1 (5 bases). CDR1 is SQVTM, CDR2 ANQGSEA, per germline. The V end was cut by 3 bases, the J end by 5 bases, with 7 bases between. The length of the CDR3 is 11 residues. The CDR3 region has the DNA TGCAGCGTTGATCGACAGACTGAAGCTTTCTTT. This codes for CSVDRQTEAFF.

Remarks on this clonotype: One end of the junction is discordant with germline, which a read error may explain. The chain joins TRBV11-1 to TRBJ2-3; TRBD2 matches at 10 bases. The CDR3 has 15 amino acids. Germline V lookup: CDR1 SGHAT, CDR2 FQDESV (reference sequence). CDR3 bases: TGCGCCAGTAGAGGATGGGCACTAGCGGGGGATACGCAGTATTTT. Translation: CASRGWALAGDTQYF. Full variable domain (missing parts from reference TRBV11-1 and TRBJ2-3): EAEVAQSPRYKITEKSQAVAFWCDPISGHATLYWYRQILGQGPELLVQFQDESVVDDSQLPKDRFSAERLKGVDSTLKIQPAELGDSAMYLCASRGWALAGDTQYFGPGTRLTVL.

The chain couples TRBV5-5 to TRBJ1-2; D gene unclear. V was clipped by 4 bases and J by 12 bases, with 10 bases between them. Germline CDR1 SGHKS, CDR2 YYEKEE (reference sequence). The CDR3 has 10 residues. The CDR3 reads CASSMGGDTF. CDR3 nucleotide sequence: TGTGCCAGCAGCATGGGCGGGGACACCTTC.

The chain uses TRBV7-3 and TRBJ2-3; D call uncertain. Germline assignment: CDR1 SGHTA and CDR2 FQGTGA. V lost 2 bases and J 3 bases, leaving 9 bases between the germline ends. This CDR3 has 14 residues. In DNA form, the CDR3 reads TGTGCCAGCAGCTTAGCCGGTCTGACAGATACGCAGTATTTT. Amino acid sequence: CASSLAGLTDTQYF. The full variable domain, with the rest looked up from reference TRBV7-3 and TRBJ2-3, is GAGVSQTPSNKVTEKGKYVELRCDPISGHTALYWYRQSLGQGPEFLIYFQGTGAADDSGLPNDRFFAVRPEGSVSTLKIQRTERGDSAVYLCASSLAGLTDTQYFGPGTRLTVL.

This clonotype has only a few counts. The chain uses TRBV19 and TRBJ2-7, with TRBD1 identical over 9 bases. The germline V gene has CDR1 LNHDA and CDR2 SQIVND (reference sequence). The CDR3 consists of 14 residues. V trimming: 5 bases; J trimming: 7 bases; junction bases outside the gene matches: 9. Here the CDR3 reads CASSPGQGTREQYF. In DNA, the CDR3 is TGTGCCAGTAGTCCCGGACAGGGGACGAGGGAGCAGTACTTC.